This is a list of T cell receptor beta chains from one sample in a study of PD-1 blockade in mismatch repair-deficient tumors. Sequenced by immunoSEQ multiplex PCR; TCRdb stores in-frame clones only, minus some. The table shows some 100,000 clones, with 82% occurring only once. The sequences come from peripheral blood, collected roughly 36 weeks after starting pembrolizumab. Receptor source: an adult with mismatch repair-deficient cancer. The CDR3 runs from the conserved cysteine through the conserved F or W.

v_call: TRBV9
j_call: TRBJ2-3
cdr3_aa: CASSVGPSGRTDTQYF

v_call: TRBV7-8
j_call: TRBJ1-2
cdr3_aa: CASSSISLVQGYGYTF

v_call: TRBV11-3
j_call: TRBJ1-1
cdr3_aa: CASSFSTGNTEAFF

v_call: TRBV7-3
j_call: TRBJ1-2
cdr3_aa: CASSPGFISYGYTF

v_call: TRBV27
j_call: TRBJ2-1
cdr3_aa: CASSITGNEQFF

v_call: TRBV12-5
j_call: TRBJ2-5
cdr3_aa: CASGPSAQETQYF

v_call: TRBV1
j_call: TRBJ2-3
cdr3_aa: CTSRPPRGAGTDTQYF

v_call: TRBV7-2
j_call: TRBJ2-1
cdr3_aa: CASSSLTSGRGRNEQFF

v_call: TRBV5-4
j_call: TRBJ2-7
cdr3_aa: CASSPGTSGSYNEQYF

v_call: TRBV7-2
j_call: TRBJ2-1
cdr3_aa: CASSGSVDEQFF

v_call: TRBV2
j_call: TRBJ1-1
cdr3_aa: CASSEADRGNTEAFF

v_call: TRBV7-8
j_call: TRBJ2-1
cdr3_aa: CASSARDEQFF

v_call: TRBV10-1
j_call: TRBJ2-7
cdr3_aa: CASSDRAREPYEQYF

v_call: TRBV5-5
j_call: TRBJ2-2
cdr3_aa: CASSWRAGTNTGELFF

v_call: TRBV2
j_call: TRBJ2-2
cdr3_aa: CASIRVSNTGELFF

v_call: TRBV6-5
j_call: TRBJ2-5
cdr3_aa: CASRNGGRETQYF

v_call: TRBV7-2
j_call: TRBJ2-1
cdr3_aa: CASSLEVGGQFF

v_call: TRBV14
j_call: TRBJ1-2
cdr3_aa: CASSSDINYGYTF

v_call: TRBV19
j_call: TRBJ1-2
cdr3_aa: CASRPIGRAPVNGYTF

v_call: TRBV4-3
j_call: TRBJ1-5
cdr3_aa: CASSQDNLSNQPQHF

v_call: TRBV19
j_call: TRBJ2-3
cdr3_aa: CASSGGLAGAPHTDTQYF

v_call: TRBV2
j_call: TRBJ2-1
cdr3_aa: CASSDATSGSFLEQFF

v_call: TRBV11-1
j_call: TRBJ2-4
cdr3_aa: CASSLDTGGNIQYF